This T cell receptor (beta chain) was sequenced during a study of T-cell memory formation after mild COVID-19. Whole-study findings and limits: Researchers could not confirm that second-wave clones peaking on day 37 targeted SARS-CoV-2. Contracting clones from day 15 to 85 showed balanced CD4/CD8; later expanders favored CD4+.

TCR alpha and TCR beta cDNA libraries with sample barcodes and UMIs came from 5'RACE using constant-segment primers. MiXCR, applied by TCRdb to the 5' RACE reads, yields one record per CDR3 protein. The table has approximately 260,000 distinct CDR3 sequences, roughly 15% seen once. In regard to this clonotype: Its matching antigen is unknown.

This CDR3 has 15 amino acids. With 0 bases clipped from V and 2 bases from J, the junction kept 3 bases outside the gene matches. The germline V gene encodes CDR1 DFQATT and CDR2 SNEGSKA (reference sequence). The sequence was collected from a man aged 18 to 30 who had mild COVID-19 (a few samples of this study predate the infection). Cell type and time point are not known. The sample taken for sequencing was PBMCs or a T cell subset sorted from them (not recorded which). The chain recombines TRBV20-1 with TRBJ2-1; 8 bases match TRBD2. In DNA, the CDR3 is TGCAGTGCTAGAGATGAGCGGGAGACCTACAATGAGCAGTTCTTC. Protein sequence: CSARDERETYNEQFF.